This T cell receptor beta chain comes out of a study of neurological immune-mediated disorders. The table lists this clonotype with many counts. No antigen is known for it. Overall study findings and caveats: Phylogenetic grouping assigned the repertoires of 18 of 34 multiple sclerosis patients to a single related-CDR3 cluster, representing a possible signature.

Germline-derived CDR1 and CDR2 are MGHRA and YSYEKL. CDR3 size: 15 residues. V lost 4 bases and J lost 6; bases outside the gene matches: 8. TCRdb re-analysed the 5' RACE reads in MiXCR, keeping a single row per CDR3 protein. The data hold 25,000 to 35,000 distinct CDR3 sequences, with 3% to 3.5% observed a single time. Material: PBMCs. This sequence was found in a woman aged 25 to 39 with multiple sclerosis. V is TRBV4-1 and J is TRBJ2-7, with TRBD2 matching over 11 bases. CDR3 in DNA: TGCGCCAGCAGCCTGGAACTAGCGGGAGCAGGCGAGCAGTACTTC. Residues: CASSLELAGAGEQYF.